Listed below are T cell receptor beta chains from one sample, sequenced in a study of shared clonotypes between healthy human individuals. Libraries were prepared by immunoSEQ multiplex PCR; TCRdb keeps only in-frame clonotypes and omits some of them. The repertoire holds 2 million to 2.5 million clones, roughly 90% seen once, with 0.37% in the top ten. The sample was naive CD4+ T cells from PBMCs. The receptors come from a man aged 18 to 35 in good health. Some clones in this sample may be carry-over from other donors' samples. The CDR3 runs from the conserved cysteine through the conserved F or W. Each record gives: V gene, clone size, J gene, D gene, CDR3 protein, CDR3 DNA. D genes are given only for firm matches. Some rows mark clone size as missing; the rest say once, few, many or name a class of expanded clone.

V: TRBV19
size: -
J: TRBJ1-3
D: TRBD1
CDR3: CASKKTGADSGNTIYF
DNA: TGTGCCAGTAAGAAGACAGGGGCTGACTCTGGAAACACCATATATTTT

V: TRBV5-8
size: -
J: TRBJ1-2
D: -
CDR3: CASSLWDGLHYGYTF
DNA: TGTGCCAGCAGCTTGTGGGACGGCTTACACTATGGCTACACCTTC

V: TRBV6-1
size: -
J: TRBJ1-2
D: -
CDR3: CASNDRTLYGYTF
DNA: TGTGCCAGCAATGACAGAACCTTGTATGGCTACACCTTC

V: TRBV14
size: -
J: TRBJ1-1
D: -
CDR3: CASSQASGGWTAEAFF
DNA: TGTGCCAGCAGCCAAGCTTCGGGGGGCTGGACGGCTGAAGCTTTCTTT

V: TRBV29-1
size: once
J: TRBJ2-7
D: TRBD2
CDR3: CSAGAGGTYEQYF
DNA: TGCAGCGCGGGAGCGGGAGGGACCTACGAGCAGTACTTC

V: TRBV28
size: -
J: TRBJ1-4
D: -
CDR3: CASSFRWIAPNEKLFF
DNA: TGTGCCAGCAGTTTTCGATGGATCGCCCCAAATGAAAAACTGTTTTTT

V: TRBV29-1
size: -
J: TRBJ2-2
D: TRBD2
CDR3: CSASPGTRAPGELFF
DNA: TGCAGCGCCTCACCCGGGACTAGGGCCCCCGGGGAGCTGTTTTTT

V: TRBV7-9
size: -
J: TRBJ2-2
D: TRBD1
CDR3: CASNRDRVNGELFF
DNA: TGTGCCAGCAATAGGGACAGGGTAAACGGGGAGCTGTTTTTT

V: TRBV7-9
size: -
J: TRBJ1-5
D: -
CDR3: CASSLGRNQPQHF
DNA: TGTGCCAGCAGCTTAGGACGGAATCAGCCCCAGCATTTT

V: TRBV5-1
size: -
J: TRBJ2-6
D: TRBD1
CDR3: CASSLVGQGLFLGANVLTF
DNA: TGCGCCAGCAGCTTGGTGGGACAGGGGTTATTTCTCGGGGCCAACGTCCTGACTTTC

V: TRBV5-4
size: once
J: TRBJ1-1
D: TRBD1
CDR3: CASLRQGDLNTEAFF
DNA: TGTGCCAGCCTACGACAGGGGGACCTGAACACTGAAGCTTTCTTT

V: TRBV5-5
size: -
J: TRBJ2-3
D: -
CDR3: CASSLDRMDTQYF
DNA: TGTGCCAGCAGCTTGGACCGTATGGATACGCAGTATTTT

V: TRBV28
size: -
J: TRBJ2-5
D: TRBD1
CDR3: CASSSTGVVETQYF
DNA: TGTGCCAGCAGCTCAACAGGGGTGGTAGAGACCCAGTACTTC

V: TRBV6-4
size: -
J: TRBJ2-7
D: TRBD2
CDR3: CASSDFLAGGPGGSEQYF
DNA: TGTGCCAGCAGTGACTTCCTAGCGGGAGGTCCCGGAGGGTCCGAGCAGTACTTC

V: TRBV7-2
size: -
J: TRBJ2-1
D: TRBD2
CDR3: CASSMPSGRAGNEQFF
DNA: TGTGCCAGCAGCATGCCCAGCGGGAGGGCCGGGAATGAGCAGTTCTTC

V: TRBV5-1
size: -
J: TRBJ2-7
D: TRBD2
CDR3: CASSLTSGSYEQYF
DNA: TGCGCCAGCAGCCTAACTAGCGGGAGTTACGAGCAGTACTTC

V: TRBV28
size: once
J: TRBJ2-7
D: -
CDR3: CASSPRGTATSYEQYF
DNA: TGTGCCAGCAGTCCCCGGGGGACAGCTACCTCCTACGAGCAGTACTTC

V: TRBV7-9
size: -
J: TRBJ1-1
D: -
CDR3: CASSSQGGTEAFF
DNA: TGTGCCAGCAGCAGCCAGGGTGGCACTGAAGCTTTCTTT

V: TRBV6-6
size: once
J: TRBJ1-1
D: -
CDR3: CASSYGQNTEAFF
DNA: TGTGCCAGCAGTTACGGGCAGAACACTGAAGCTTTCTTT

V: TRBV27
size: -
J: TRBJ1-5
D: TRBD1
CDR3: CASRTSGQGINQPQHF
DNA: TGTGCCAGCAGGACCTCGGGACAGGGGATCAATCAGCCCCAGCATTTT

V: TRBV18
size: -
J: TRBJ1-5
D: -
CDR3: CASSPEQVNQPQHF
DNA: TGTGCCAGCTCACCAGAACAGGTCAATCAGCCCCAGCATTTT

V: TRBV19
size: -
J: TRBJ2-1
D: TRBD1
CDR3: CASSHPGTGFEQFF
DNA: TGTGCCAGTAGTCATCCCGGGACAGGGTTTGAGCAGTTCTTC

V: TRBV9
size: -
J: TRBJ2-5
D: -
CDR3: CASSQGPRETQYF
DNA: TGTGCCAGCAGCCAGGGGCCCCGGGAGACCCAGTACTTC

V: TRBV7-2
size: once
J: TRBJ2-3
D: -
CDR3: CASSEQGTDTQYF
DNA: TGTGCCAGCAGTGAACAGGGTACAGATACGCAGTATTTT

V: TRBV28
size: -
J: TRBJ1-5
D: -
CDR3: CASTQGGFSNQPQHF
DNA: TGTGCCAGCACCCAAGGAGGATTTAGCAATCAGCCCCAGCATTTT

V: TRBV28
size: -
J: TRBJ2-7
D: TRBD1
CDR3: CASSPVTGLGLEQYF
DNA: TGTGCCAGCAGTCCGGTGACAGGGCTCGGGTTGGAGCAGTACTTC

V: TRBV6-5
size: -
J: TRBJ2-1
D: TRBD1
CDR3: CASSREGAGNNEQFF
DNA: TGTGCCAGCAGTAGAGAGGGGGCTGGGAACAATGAGCAGTTCTTC

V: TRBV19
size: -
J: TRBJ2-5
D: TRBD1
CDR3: CASNHPGQESAQYF
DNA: TGTGCCAGTAATCACCCGGGACAGGAGTCGGCCCAGTACTTC